The 32 T cell receptor beta chains below all came from one sample that was sequenced in a study of T-cell memory formation after mild COVID-19. TCRdb itself ran the 5' RACE reads through MiXCR, one entry per CDR3 protein. The table includes 300,000 to 400,000 distinct CDR3 sequences, around 21% detected once. Material: PBMCs or a T cell subset sorted from them (not recorded which). These receptors were obtained from an adult woman who had mild COVID-19 (a few samples of this study predate the infection). Cell type and time point are not known.

The sample holds a few counts of this clonotype. The chain links TRBV4-3 to TRBJ2-7; tentatively, D is TRBD1 (5 bases). V lost 4 bases and J 2 bases, leaving 15 bases between the germline ends. The germline gives CDR1 LGHNA, CDR2 YSLEER. The CDR3 is 15 residues long. This CDR3 is CASSPRQGIPYEQYF. In nucleotides, the CDR3 is TGCGCCAGCAGCCCCAGGCAGGGTATACCCTACGAGCAGTACTTC.

The J gene is TRBJ2-7, the V gene TRBV5-1, with D unresolved. CDR3 length: 14 residues. Trimming stripped 0 bases from V and 3 bases from J, with 10 bases between. Germline CDR1 SGHRS, CDR2 YFSETQ. This chain's CDR3 is CASSLEALDYEQYF. Here the CDR3 DNA reads TGCGCCAGCAGCTTGGAGGCCCTGGACTACGAGCAGTACTTC.

This clonotype was found many times. CDR3 in amino acids: CASSLFGDEQYF. The CDR3 DNA sequence: TGTGCCAGCAGCTTGTTTGGGGACGAGCAGTACTTC. The V call is TRBV5-6, the J call TRBJ2-7; D gene unclear. This CDR3 contains 12 residues. Trimming shortened V by 1 base and J by 5 bases, and 7 bases separated the two germline ends. Germline-derived CDR1 and CDR2 are SGHDT and YYEEEE.

This clonotype was seen a few times. The V call is TRBV5-1, the J call TRBJ1-2; D is unclear. V was cut by 0 bases and J by 4 bases, with 13 bases left in between. Germline-derived CDR1 and CDR2 are SGHRS and YFSETQ. CDR3 length: 15 residues. The CDR3 here is CASSLVESGTYGYTF. CDR3 bases: TGCGCCAGCAGCTTGGTGGAGTCTGGAACCTATGGCTACACCTTC. The full variable domain, with the rest looked up from reference TRBV5-1 and TRBJ1-2, is KAGVTQTPRYLIKTRGQQVTLSCSPISGHRSVSWYQQTPGQGLQFLFEYFSETQRNKGNFPGRFSGRQFSNSRSEMNVSTLELGDSALYLCASSLVESGTYGYTFGSGTRLTVV.

This chain links TRBV6-5 with TRBJ1-1; 8 bases line up with TRBD1. The CDR3 is 14 amino acids. CDR1 MNHEY and CDR2 SVGAGI come from the germline V gene. The ends lost 6 bases at V and 7 bases at J; junction bases unmatched: 10. CDR3 residues: CASSRDRGTGEAFF. The CDR3 DNA is TGTGCCAGCAGCCGCGACAGGGGAACAGGTGAAGCTTTCTTT.

The V and J genes are TRBV20-1 and TRBJ1-2, with D uncertain. V was clipped by 1 base and J by 4 bases, with 7 bases between them. The germline V gene has CDR1 DFQATT and CDR2 SNEGSKA (reference sequence). This CDR3 region has 12 residues. Here the CDR3 reads CSARGRSYGYTF. The CDR3 DNA reads TGCAGTGCTAGAGGTCGGAGCTATGGCTACACCTTC.

This clonotype was seen more than once but under ten times. The chain employs TRBV7-8 and TRBJ2-1; 9 nucleotides agree with TRBD2. There are 16 residues in the CDR3. CDR1 is SGHVS, CDR2 FQNEAQ, per germline. V trimming: 3 bases; J trimming: 8 bases; junction bases outside the gene matches: 11. The CDR3 protein is CASSLRREGRRHEQFF. The CDR3, as DNA: TGTGCCAGCAGCTTGAGGCGGGAGGGGAGACGTCATGAGCAGTTCTTC. Based on the CDR3 plus reference TRBV7-8 and TRBJ2-1, the full variable domain is GAGVSQSPRYKVAKRGQDVALRCDPISGHVSLFWYQQALGQGPEFLTYFQNEAQLDKSGLPSDRFFAERPEGSVSTLKIQRTQQEDSAVYLCASSLRREGRRHEQFFGPGTRLTVL.

This clonotype was seen a few times. The rearrangement links TRBV7-3 to TRBJ2-1; no definite D call. The length of the CDR3 is 14 residues. Germline loops: CDR1 SGHTA, CDR2 FQGTGA. V lost 0 bases and J 9 bases, leaving 12 bases between the germline ends. CDR3: CASSLTSSVPEQFF. The CDR3 DNA reads TGTGCCAGCAGCTTAACTTCGTCCGTACCTGAGCAGTTCTTC.

This clonotype appeared a single time. The chain recombines TRBV20-1 with TRBJ2-7, with a possible D match to TRBD2 (5 bases). V was pared by 0 bases and J by 2 bases, with 11 bases between. The germline V gene encodes CDR1 DFQATT and CDR2 SNEGSKA (reference sequence). The CDR3 consists of 14 residues. The CDR3 loop is CSARDQRLTYEQYF. The CDR3 region has the DNA TGCAGTGCTAGAGATCAGAGACTAACCTACGAGCAGTACTTC.

The sample holds a few counts of this clonotype. The V and J genes are TRBV6-5 and TRBJ2-2, with 9 bases aligning to TRBD2. Germline CDR1 and CDR2: MNHEY and SVGAGI. CDR3 size: 15 residues. V shed 6 bases, J shed 4 bases, and the junction held 6 bases outside the gene matches. The CDR3 DNA is TGTGCCAGCAGAAGGCTAGCGGGAATCACCGGGGAGCTGTTTTTT. Its protein is CASRRLAGITGELFF.

This clonotype was counted only a few times. This chain links TRBV5-1 with TRBJ1-1; tentatively, D is TRBD1 (6 bases). This CDR3 region has 15 residues. The V and J ends lost 6 bases and 8 bases respectively, with 23 bases between them. Germline-derived CDR1 and CDR2 are SGHRS and YFSETQ. CDR3 loop: CASTPGTMAILEAFF. The DNA of the CDR3 is TGCGCCAGCACCCCCGGGACAATGGCGATCCTCGAAGCTTTCTTT. Full variable domain (outside the CDR3, taken from reference TRBV5-1 and TRBJ1-1): KAGVTQTPRYLIKTRGQQVTLSCSPISGHRSVSWYQQTPGQGLQFLFEYFSETQRNKGNFPGRFSGRQFSNSRSEMNVSTLELGDSALYLCASTPGTMAILEAFFGQGTRLTVV.

In this sample, this clonotype turned up a few times. The chain has TRBV18 and TRBJ2-5; 7 bases match TRBD2. Germline CDR1 and CDR2: KGHSH and LQKENI. The CDR3 has 14 amino acids. Trimming cost V 3 bases and J 3 bases; bases outside gene matches: 4. The CDR3 protein is CASSPGLAEETQYF. CDR3 coding DNA: TGTGCCAGCTCACCGGGCCTAGCGGAAGAGACCCAGTACTTC. Based on the CDR3 plus reference TRBV18 and TRBJ2-5, the full variable domain is NAGVMQNPRHLVRRRGQEARLRCSPMKGHSHVYWYRQLPEEGLKFMVYLQKENIIDESGMPKERFSAEFPKEGPSILRIQQVVRGDSAAYFCASSPGLAEETQYFGPGTRLLVL.

V gene TRBV5-1 combines with J gene TRBJ1-4, with D unclear. The CDR3 covers 15 residues. Germline lookup yields CDR1 SGHRS and CDR2 YFSETQ. Trimming left V 4 bases short and J 0 bases short, with 10 bases between. CDR3 region: CASSLERATNEKLFF. Here the CDR3 DNA reads TGCGCCAGCAGCCTGGAGAGGGCAACTAATGAAAAACTGTTTTTT.

This clonotype has a handful of counts. The chain recombines TRBV4-1 with TRBJ2-7; TRBD1 matches 9 bases. V dropped 4 bases and J dropped 4; count of bases not matched to a gene: 8. The germline gives CDR1 MGHRA, CDR2 YSYEKL. This CDR3 has 15 amino acids. The CDR3 reads CASSPSTGGSYEQYF. DNA of the CDR3: TGCGCCAGCAGCCCGTCCACAGGGGGCTCTTACGAGCAGTACTTC.

This clonotype was seen only a few times. The chain has TRBV2 and TRBJ2-3; a possible D gene is TRBD2 (5 bases). The CDR3 is 16 amino acids. Germline lookup yields CDR1 SNHLY and CDR2 FYNNEI. V lost 6 bases and J lost 1, with 17 bases in between. The CDR3 DNA sequence: TGTGCCAGCAGCGCACACGGACTGACACGCACAGATACGCAGTATTTT. Its protein is CASSAHGLTRTDTQYF.

V is TRBV7-3 and J is TRBJ2-3; 12 bases are a match to TRBD2. V was pared by 2 bases and J by 7 bases, with 10 bases of the junction left unmatched. CDR3 length: 17 amino acids. Germline V CDR1 and CDR2: SGHTA, FQGTGA. CDR3 coding DNA: TGTGCCAGCAGCTTACAGGGTCTAGCGGGAGGGAAATATACGCAGTATTTT. Encoded protein: CASSLQGLAGGKYTQYF.

This chain joins TRBV20-1 and TRBJ2-3, with TRBD2 matching over 7 bases. CDR1 and CDR2 from the germline V gene are DFQATT and SNEGSKA (reference sequence). CDR3 length equals 15 residues. With 5 bases clipped from V and 0 bases from J, the junction kept 8 bases outside the gene matches. CDR3 nucleotides: TGCAGTGCTTACACTAGCGTGGGTAGCACAGATACGCAGTATTTT. Translation gives CSAYTSVGSTDTQYF.

Ten or more counts support this clonotype. The chain recombines TRBV28 with TRBJ2-7; 9 bases agree with TRBD1. V gave up 5 bases and J gave up 0 bases; unmatched junction bases: 5. This CDR3 spans 15 amino acids. CDR1 is MDHEN and CDR2 is SYDVKM in the germline V gene. DNA for the CDR3: TGTGCCAGCAGTACTCCGGGACAGGGCTCCTACGAGCAGTACTTC. Its translation: CASSTPGQGSYEQYF. Complete variable domain (other parts from reference TRBV28 and TRBJ2-7): DVKVTQSSRYLVKRTGEKVFLECVQDMDHENMFWYRQDPGLGLRLIYFSYDVKMKEKGDIPEGYSVSREKKERFSLILESASTNQTSMYLCASSTPGQGSYEQYFGPGTRLTVT.

This clonotype was detected ten times or more. The rearrangement links TRBV12-3 or TRBV12-4 to TRBJ2-6; no clear D gene. The V gene lost 3 bases and the J gene lost 2 bases, with 8 bases spanning the gap. The CDR3 sequence is 15 residues long. CDR3 protein: CASSFRETGANVLTF. In DNA, the CDR3 is TGTGCCAGCAGTTTTAGAGAGACTGGGGCCAACGTCCTGACTTTC.

Only a few counts were recorded for this clonotype. The chain recombines TRBV12-3 or TRBV12-4 with TRBJ1-6, with D perhaps TRBD1 (5 bases). The CDR3 extends over 15 amino acids. V was clipped by 6 bases and J by 3 bases, with 12 bases between them. The CDR3 region is CASRYRDHYNSPLHF. For the CDR3, the DNA is TGTGCCAGCAGATACCGGGACCACTATAATTCACCCCTCCACTTT.

The rearrangement joins TRBV7-2 to TRBJ2-1; tentatively, D is TRBD2 (6 bases). Trimming took off 3 bases at V and 4 bases at J, with 10 bases between the two ends. CDR3 length equals 14 residues. Germline loops: CDR1 SGHTA, CDR2 FQGNSA. Written as DNA, the CDR3 is TGTGCCAGCAGCTTCCCCGCGGGGTACAATGAGCAGTTCTTC. Amino acid sequence: CASSFPAGYNEQFF.

The CDR3: CASSLFRQCNYGYTF. The CDR3 bases are TGCGCCAGCAGCTTGTTCCGGCAGTGCAACTATGGCTACACCTTC. This chain uses TRBV5-1 with TRBJ1-2; D gene ambiguous. Per the germline V gene, CDR1 is SGHRS and CDR2 is YFSETQ. V lost 1 base to trimming and J lost 2 bases, with 12 bases between them. There are 15 residues in the CDR3. Full variable domain (missing parts from reference TRBV5-1 and TRBJ1-2): KAGVTQTPRYLIKTRGQQVTLSCSPISGHRSVSWYQQTPGQGLQFLFEYFSETQRNKGNFPGRFSGRQFSNSRSEMNVSTLELGDSALYLCASSLFRQCNYGYTFGSGTRLTVV.

This clonotype was counted between two and nine times. V is TRBV7-9 and J is TRBJ1-2, with D tentatively TRBD1 (6 bases). The CDR3 totals 16 residues. The germline V gene encodes CDR1 SEHNR and CDR2 FQNEAQ (reference sequence). V shed 3 bases and J shed 4 bases, with 18 bases lying between them. CDR3 DNA: TGTGCCAGCAGCTTCTTGGGGGCGAGTCCGACCTATGGCTACACCTTC. This translates into CASSFLGASPTYGYTF.

This chain links TRBV20-1 with TRBJ1-1, with D maybe TRBD1 (5 bases). The CDR3 has 10 residues. CDR1 and CDR2 from the germline V gene are DFQATT and SNEGSKA (reference sequence). The germline V and J ends were trimmed by 6 bases and 7 bases, with 9 bases remaining between them. The CDR3 region has the DNA TGCAGTGCGGCGGGGGGTGAAGCTTTCTTT. Its protein product is CSAAGGEAFF.

CDR3 DNA: TGCGCCAGCAGCCAAGGTTCGGGGGACAAAGCTAACTATGGCTACACCTTC. Amino acids: CASSQGSGDKANYGYTF. This rearrangement joins TRBV4-1 to TRBJ1-2; perhaps TRBD1 as D (6 bases). Germline CDR1 is MGHRA and CDR2 is YSYEKL. The CDR3 has 17 residues. V lost 1 base and J 0 bases, leaving 15 bases between the germline ends.

This clonotype was counted a few times. This chain links TRBV3-1 with TRBJ2-3, with TRBD2 identical over 12 bases. With V trimmed by 3 bases and J by 2 bases, 12 bases remained unmatched. The CDR3 totals 19 residues. The germline CDR1 and CDR2 sequences are LGHDT and YNNKEL (reference sequence). The CDR3 nucleotides are TGTGCCAGCAGCCAGATTTCCGGGACTAGCGGGCTATTCACAGATACGCAGTATTTT. It encodes CASSQISGTSGLFTDTQYF.

The V call is TRBV5-5, the J call TRBJ2-1; no reliable D call. The CDR3 is 16 residues long. Trimming pared 2 bases from V and 7 bases from J, leaving 19 bases between. Germline V CDR1 and CDR2: SGHKS, YYEKEE (reference sequence). CDR3 in amino acids: CASSFLIIVIGNEQFF. The DNA for the CDR3 is TGTGCCAGCAGCTTTCTCATAATCGTAATAGGGAATGAGCAGTTCTTC.

This chain uses TRBV15 with TRBJ2-2, with no clear D. Germline V gene lookup returns CDR1 LNHNV and CDR2 YYDKDF (reference sequence). This CDR3 contains 12 residues. The ends were cut back, 5 bases at V and 3 bases at J, with 4 bases in the middle. The DNA of the CDR3 is TGTGCCACCAGCCGATACACCGGGGAGCTGTTTTTT. Protein: CATSRYTGELFF.

This clonotype showed up just a few times. The rearrangement links TRBV9 to TRBJ1-1; D is perhaps TRBD1 (6 bases). Germline values: CDR1 SGDLS, CDR2 YYNGEE. This CDR3 is 14 amino acids long. V shed 3 bases and J shed 3 bases, with 12 bases lying between them. CDR3 DNA: TGTGCCAGCAGCGCGTCAGGGGAGGACACTGAAGCTTTCTTT. Translation: CASSASGEDTEAFF.

The CDR3 coding sequence is TGTGCCACCCAAGAAGACCGTAACACAGATACGCAGTATTTT. Its protein is CATQEDRNTDTQYF. The V and J genes are TRBV24-1 and TRBJ2-3; D gene unclear. CDR3 length equals 14 residues. V was trimmed by 9 bases and J by 2 bases, leaving 14 bases between them. CDR1 and CDR2 from the germline V gene are KGHDR and SFDVKD.

There are a few counts of this clonotype. The V and J genes are TRBV5-1 and TRBJ1-1, with a possible D match to TRBD1 (5 bases). The germline V gene encodes CDR1 SGHRS and CDR2 YFSETQ. This CDR3 region has 15 residues. The V gene lost 4 bases and the J gene lost 3 bases, with 16 bases spanning the gap. The CDR3 bases are TGCGCCAGCAGCCAAGAGCCCCAGGGCGACACTGAAGCTTTCTTT. Translation: CASSQEPQGDTEAFF.

The chain has TRBV2 and TRBJ1-2; possibly TRBD1 for D (6 bases). Per the germline V gene, CDR1 is SNHLY and CDR2 is FYNNEI. The ends were cut back, 5 bases at V and 5 bases at J, with 15 bases in the middle. The CDR3 sequence is 14 residues long. The CDR3 DNA follows: TGTGCCAGCAGTTCACGACAGGCGGGTTATGGCTACACCTTC. Amino acids: CASSSRQAGYGYTF.